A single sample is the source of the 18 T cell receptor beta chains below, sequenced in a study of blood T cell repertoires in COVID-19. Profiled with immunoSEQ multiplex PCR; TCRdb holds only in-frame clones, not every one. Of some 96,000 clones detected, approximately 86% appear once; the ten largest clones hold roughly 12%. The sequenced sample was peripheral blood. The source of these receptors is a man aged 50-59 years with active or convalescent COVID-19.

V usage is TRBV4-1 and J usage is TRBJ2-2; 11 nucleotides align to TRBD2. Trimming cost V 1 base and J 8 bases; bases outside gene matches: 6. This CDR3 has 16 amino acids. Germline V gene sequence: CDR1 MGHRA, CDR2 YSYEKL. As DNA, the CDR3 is TGCGCCAGCAGCCAAGGGACTAGCGGGTCCCGGGGGGAGCTGTTTTTT. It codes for CASSQGTSGSRGELFF.

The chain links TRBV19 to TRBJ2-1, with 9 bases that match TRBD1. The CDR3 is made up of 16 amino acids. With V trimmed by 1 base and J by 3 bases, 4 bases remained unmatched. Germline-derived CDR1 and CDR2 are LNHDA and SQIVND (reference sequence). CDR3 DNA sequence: TGTGCCAGTAGTATAGTTGGGACAGGGATCTACAATGAGCAGTTCTTC. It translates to CASSIVGTGIYNEQFF.

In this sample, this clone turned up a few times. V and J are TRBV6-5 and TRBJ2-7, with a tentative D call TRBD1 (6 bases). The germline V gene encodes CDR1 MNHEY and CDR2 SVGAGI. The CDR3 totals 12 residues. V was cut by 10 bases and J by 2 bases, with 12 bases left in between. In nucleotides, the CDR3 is TGTGCCACCCGGGACACAGCCTACGAGCAGTACTTC. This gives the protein CATRDTAYEQYF.

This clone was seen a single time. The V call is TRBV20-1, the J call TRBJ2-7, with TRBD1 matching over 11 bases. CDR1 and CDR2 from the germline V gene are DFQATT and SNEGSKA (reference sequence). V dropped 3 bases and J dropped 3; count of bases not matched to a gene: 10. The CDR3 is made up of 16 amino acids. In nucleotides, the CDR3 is TGCAGTGCTAGTCTCGGGGCGGGACAGGGGGACTACGAGCAGTACTTC. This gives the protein CSASLGAGQGDYEQYF.

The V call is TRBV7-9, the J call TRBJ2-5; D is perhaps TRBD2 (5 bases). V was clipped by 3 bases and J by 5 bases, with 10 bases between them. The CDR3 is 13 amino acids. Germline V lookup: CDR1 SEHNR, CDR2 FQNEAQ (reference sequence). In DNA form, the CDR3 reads TGTGCCAGCAGCTTGGCGGGTCTGGAGACCCAGTACTTC. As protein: CASSLAGLETQYF.

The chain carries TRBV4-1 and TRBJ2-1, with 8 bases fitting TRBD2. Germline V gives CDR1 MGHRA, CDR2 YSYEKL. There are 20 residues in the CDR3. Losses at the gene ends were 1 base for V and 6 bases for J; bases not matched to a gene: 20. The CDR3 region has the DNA TGCGCCAGCAGCCAAGTTTTGCAGGGTTTCAGGACTAGCAGCTCCAATGAGCAGTTCTTC. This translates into CASSQVLQGFRTSSSNEQFF.

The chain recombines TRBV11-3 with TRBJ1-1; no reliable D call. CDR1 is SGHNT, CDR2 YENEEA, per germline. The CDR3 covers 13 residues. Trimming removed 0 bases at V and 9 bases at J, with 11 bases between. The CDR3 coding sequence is TGTGCCAGCAGCTTAGAAACAATGGCCAAAGCTTTCTTT. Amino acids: CASSLETMAKAFF.

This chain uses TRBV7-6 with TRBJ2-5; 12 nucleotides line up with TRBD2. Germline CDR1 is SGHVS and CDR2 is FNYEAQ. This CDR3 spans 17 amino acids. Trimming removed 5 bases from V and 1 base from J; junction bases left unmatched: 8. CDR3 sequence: CASSPGLAGIVQETQYF. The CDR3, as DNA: TGTGCCAGCAGCCCAGGACTAGCGGGAATCGTCCAAGAGACCCAGTACTTC.

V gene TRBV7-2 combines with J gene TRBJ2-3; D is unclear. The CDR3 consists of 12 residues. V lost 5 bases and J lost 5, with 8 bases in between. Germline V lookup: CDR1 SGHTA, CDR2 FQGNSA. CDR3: CASSPYGDTQYF. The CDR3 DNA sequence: TGTGCCAGCAGCCCGTACGGAGATACGCAGTATTTT.

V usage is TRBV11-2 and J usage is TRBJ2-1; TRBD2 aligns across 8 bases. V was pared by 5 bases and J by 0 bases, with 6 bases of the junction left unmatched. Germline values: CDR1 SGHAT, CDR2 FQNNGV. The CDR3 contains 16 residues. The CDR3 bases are TGTGCCAGCAGCCATAGCGGGACCCGCTCCTACAATGAGCAGTTCTTC. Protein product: CASSHSGTRSYNEQFF.

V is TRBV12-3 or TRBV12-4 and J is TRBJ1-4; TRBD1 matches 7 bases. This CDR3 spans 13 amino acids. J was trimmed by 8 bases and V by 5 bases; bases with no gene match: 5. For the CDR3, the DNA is TGTGCCAGCAGTCCACAGGGGACGGAAAAACTGTTTTTT. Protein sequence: CASSPQGTEKLFF.

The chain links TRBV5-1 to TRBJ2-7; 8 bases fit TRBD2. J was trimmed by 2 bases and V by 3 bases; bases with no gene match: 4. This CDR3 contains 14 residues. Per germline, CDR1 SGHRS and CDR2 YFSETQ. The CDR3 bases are TGCGCCAGCAGCTCACCGGGACTAGCCTACGAGCAGTACTTC. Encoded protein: CASSSPGLAYEQYF. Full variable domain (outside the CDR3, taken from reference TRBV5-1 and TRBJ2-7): KAGVTQTPRYLIKTRGQQVTLSCSPISGHRSVSWYQQTPGQGLQFLFEYFSETQRNKGNFPGRFSGRQFSNSRSEMNVSTLELGDSALYLCASSSPGLAYEQYFGPGTRLTVT.

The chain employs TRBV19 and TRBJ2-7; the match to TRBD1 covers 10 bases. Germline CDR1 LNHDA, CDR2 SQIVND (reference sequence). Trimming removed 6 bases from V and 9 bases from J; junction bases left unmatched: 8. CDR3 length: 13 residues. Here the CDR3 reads CASSTQTGGGQYF. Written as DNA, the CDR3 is TGTGCCAGTAGCACTCAGACAGGGGGCGGGCAGTACTTC.

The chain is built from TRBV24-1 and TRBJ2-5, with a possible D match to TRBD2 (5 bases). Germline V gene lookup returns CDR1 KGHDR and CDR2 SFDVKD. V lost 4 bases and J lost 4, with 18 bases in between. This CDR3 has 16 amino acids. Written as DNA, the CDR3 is TGTGCCACCAGTGACGTGACATTGCCCGAGGGAGAGACCCAGTACTTC. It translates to CATSDVTLPEGETQYF.

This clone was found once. The CDR3 protein is CAWSFTPGEQYF. The CDR3 DNA follows: TGTGCCTGGAGTTTCACGCCCGGCGAGCAGTACTTC. V usage is TRBV30 and J usage is TRBJ2-7; unclear D gene. Germline V gives CDR1 GTSNPN, CDR2 SVGIG (reference sequence). V was shortened by 2 bases and J by 6 bases, with 11 bases between the two germline ends. The CDR3 length is 12 residues.

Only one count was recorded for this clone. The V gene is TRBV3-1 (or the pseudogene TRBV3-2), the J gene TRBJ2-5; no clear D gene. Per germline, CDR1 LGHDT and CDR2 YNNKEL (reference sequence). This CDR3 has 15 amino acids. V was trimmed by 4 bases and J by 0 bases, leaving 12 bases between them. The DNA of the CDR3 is TGTGCCAGCAGCCGCGCGTCCGAGTACCAAGAGACCCAGTACTTC. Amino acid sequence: CASSRASEYQETQYF.

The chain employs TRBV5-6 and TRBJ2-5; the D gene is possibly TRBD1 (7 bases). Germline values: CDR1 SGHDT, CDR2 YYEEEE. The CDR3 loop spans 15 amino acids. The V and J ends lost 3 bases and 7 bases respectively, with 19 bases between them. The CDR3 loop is CASSSGARGVGTQYF. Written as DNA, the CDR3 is TGTGCCAGCAGCTCCGGGGCCAGGGGGGTTGGGACCCAGTACTTC.

The CDR3 region has the DNA TGCGCCAGCGGGGGGTTCGACACCTACGAGCAGTACTTC. Amino acid sequence: CASGGFDTYEQYF. The chain has TRBV5-1 and TRBJ2-7, with D possibly TRBD2 on 6 matching bases. V dropped 7 bases and J dropped 2 bases, with 13 bases sitting between them. This CDR3 has 13 amino acids. Germline loops: CDR1 SGHRS, CDR2 YFSETQ.